This T cell receptor (beta chain) was captured by sequencing in a study of cytomegalovirus exposure and HLA in healthy donors. The study, taken as a whole, reports: CMV serostatus was the sole immune exposure information available. The classifier reportedly diagnosed cytomegalovirus status with high specificity and sensitivity.

PCR used 60 Vbeta primers and 13 Jbeta primers. TCRdb's copy holds only in-frame clones and misses some; the assay was immunoSEQ multiplex PCR. The sample contains about 160,000 clones, around 80% of which appear only once. Germline V gives CDR1 SGHRS, CDR2 YFSETQ. V gave up 1 base and J gave up 2 bases; unmatched junction bases: 6. The CDR3 consists of 15 residues. On this clone: Its antigen is currently unknown.

Sequencing used PBMCs. This clonotype was obtained from a middle-aged woman in good health and CMV-seropositive. V is TRBV5-1 and J is TRBJ2-7; TRBD2 agrees at 7 bases. CDR3 sequence (DNA): TGCGCCAGCAGCTTGAACAGCGGGGTAGCCTACGAGCAGTACTTC. It encodes CASSLNSGVAYEQYF.